Below, 2 T cell receptor beta chains from the same sample are listed, as sequenced in a study of blood T cells in healthy people across ages. Combining a sample-barcoded 5' primer with a J-beta primer mix, a second PCR ran for about 7 to 11 cycles. MiXCR, run by TCRdb on the 5' RACE reads, gives a single entry per CDR3 protein. The sample holds 630,000 or so distinct CDR3 sequences; approximately 30% are singletons and the top ten take more than 15%. The sequenced material came from blood. All receptors come from a woman older than 75 in good health.

Comments on this clonotype: This may be a read error, as it is one base from a much larger clone. The V gene is TRBV3-1, the J gene TRBJ2-5; 9 bases line up with TRBD2. CDR3 length equals 15 residues. Germline values: CDR1 LGHDT, CDR2 YNNKEL (reference sequence). J was trimmed by 11 bases and V by 0 bases; bases with no gene match: 10. CDR3 loop: CASSQEAGGPFEQYF. CDR3 in DNA: TGTGCCAGCAGCCAAGAGGCGGGGGGGCCGTTTGAGCAGTACTTC.

This clonotype was counted many times. J is TRBJ2-7 and V is TRBV4-3; no reliable D call. V was clipped by 0 bases and J by 0 bases, with 15 bases between them. The germline gives CDR1 LGHNA, CDR2 YSLEER. The CDR3 sequence is 17 residues long. The CDR3 reads CASSQDLLATSSYEQYF. The CDR3 DNA sequence: TGCGCCAGCAGCCAAGATCTTTTAGCTACGAGCTCCTACGAGCAGTACTTC.